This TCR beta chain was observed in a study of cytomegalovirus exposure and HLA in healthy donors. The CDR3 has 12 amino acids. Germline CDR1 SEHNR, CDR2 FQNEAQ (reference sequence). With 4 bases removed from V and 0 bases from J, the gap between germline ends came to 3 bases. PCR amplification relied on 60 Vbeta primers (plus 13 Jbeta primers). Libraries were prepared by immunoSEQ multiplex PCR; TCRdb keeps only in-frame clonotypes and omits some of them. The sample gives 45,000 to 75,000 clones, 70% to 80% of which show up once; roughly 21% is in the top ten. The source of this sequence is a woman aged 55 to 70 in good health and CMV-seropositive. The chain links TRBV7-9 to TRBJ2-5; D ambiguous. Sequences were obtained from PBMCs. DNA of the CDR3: TGTGCCAGCAGCTCCTACCAAGAGACCCAGTACTTC. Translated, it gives CASSSYQETQYF.